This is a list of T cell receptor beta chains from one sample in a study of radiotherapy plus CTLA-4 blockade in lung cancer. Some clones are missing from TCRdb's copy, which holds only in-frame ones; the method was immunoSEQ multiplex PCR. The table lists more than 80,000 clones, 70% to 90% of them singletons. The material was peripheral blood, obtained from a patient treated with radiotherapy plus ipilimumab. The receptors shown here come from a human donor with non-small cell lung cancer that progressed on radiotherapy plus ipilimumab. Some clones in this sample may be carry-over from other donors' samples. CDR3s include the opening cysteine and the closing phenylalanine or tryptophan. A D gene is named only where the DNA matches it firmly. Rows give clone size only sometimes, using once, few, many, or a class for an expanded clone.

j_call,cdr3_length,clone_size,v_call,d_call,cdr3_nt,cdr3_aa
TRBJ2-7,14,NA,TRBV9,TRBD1,TGTGCCAGCAGCACCGACAGGGGGCAGGACGAGCAGTACTTC,CASSTDRGQDEQYF
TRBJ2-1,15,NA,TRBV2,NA,TGTGCCAGCAGTGGGCAGGACGGAGAATACAATGAGCAGTTCTTC,CASSGQDGEYNEQFF
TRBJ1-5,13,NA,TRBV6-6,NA,TGTGCCAGTTGGGACGGAAATAATCAGCCCCAGCATTTT,CASWDGNNQPQHF
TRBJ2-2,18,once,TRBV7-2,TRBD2,TGTGCCAGCAGCCCCCCGCCTCTAGCGGGGGGTTATACCGGGGAGCTGTTTTTT,CASSPPPLAGGYTGELFF
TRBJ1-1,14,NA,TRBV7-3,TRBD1,TGTGCCAGCAGCGCGACAGGGTATAACACTGAAGCTTTCTTT,CASSATGYNTEAFF
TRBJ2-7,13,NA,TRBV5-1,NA,TGCGCCAGCAGCTTGAATCAACCCTACGAGCAGTACTTC,CASSLNQPYEQYF
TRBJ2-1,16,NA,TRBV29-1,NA,TGCAGCGGGTGGGACCCGGGCATAATTTCGTTGAATGAGCAGTTCTTC,CSGWDPGIISLNEQFF
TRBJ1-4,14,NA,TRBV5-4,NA,TGTGCCAGCAGGAGCCTGCCAACTAATGAAAAACTGTTTTTT,CASRSLPTNEKLFF
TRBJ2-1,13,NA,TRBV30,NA,TGTGCCTGGAGTCCCAGCTCCTACAATGAGCAGTTCTTC,CAWSPSSYNEQFF
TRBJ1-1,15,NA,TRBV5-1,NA,TGCGCCAGCAGCCTTGGGAGGGGTCTAAGTACTGAAGCTTTCTTT,CASSLGRGLSTEAFF